This is a list of T cell receptor beta chains from one sample in a study of technical replicates of blood from a handful of donors. Using immunoSEQ multiplex PCR, the repertoire was profiled, and TCRdb retains in-frame clones only, with some absent. The sample lists about 94,000 clones, about 96% occurring once. Material: T cells isolated from PBMCs. All receptors come from a human donor in good health. Both conserved end residues are trimmed from each CDR3. A D gene is named only where the DNA matches it firmly.

j_call,v_call,d_call,cdr3_aa
TRBJ2-7,TRBV5-5,.,ASSPTGREQY
TRBJ2-7,TRBV25-1,.,ASRSRQSDALGVEQY
TRBJ1-5,TRBV28,.,ASSPAGGLERVIQPQH
TRBJ1-2,TRBV20-1,.,SARTGRGYT
TRBJ2-7,TRBV6-5,TRBD1,ASSRQGENEQY
TRBJ1-4,TRBV30,.,AWSPLFVPTEKLF
TRBJ1-5,TRBV29-1,.,SVEVRSNQPQH
TRBJ2-1,TRBV27,.,ASSPDSVSYNEQF
TRBJ2-1,TRBV27,TRBD2,ASSWTGTSGVYEQF
TRBJ2-1,TRBV9,TRBD2,ASSVGGGSYNEQF
TRBJ1-2,TRBV29-1,TRBD1,SVRTGGNYGYT
TRBJ2-7,TRBV6-5,.,ASSSSEDYEQY
TRBJ2-2,TRBV28,.,ASSPRGAGELF
TRBJ2-7,TRBV28,.,ASSLRGSYEQY
TRBJ2-7,TRBV7-9,TRBD2,ASSWVGTSATYEQY
TRBJ2-1,TRBV7-8,TRBD2,ASSLTSGRPVEQF
TRBJ2-7,TRBV5-1,.,ASSTTGSSEQY
TRBJ2-7,TRBV7-7,TRBD1,ASSQGQATSYEQY
TRBJ2-1,TRBV9,.,ASSRLGDNEQF
TRBJ2-1,TRBV2,.,ASSTGFDEQF
TRBJ1-2,TRBV19,.,ASSTTNYGYT
TRBJ2-7,TRBV5-1,.,ASSPLSGPAYEQY
TRBJ2-7,TRBV11-3,.,ASSLRTVSYEQY
TRBJ1-1,TRBV27,.,ASSRSYGTTEAF
TRBJ2-3,TRBV19,.,ASSIGPGDTQY
TRBJ2-3,TRBV28,.,AITQGTDTQY
TRBJ1-1,TRBV27,.,ASSLQGMGKAF
TRBJ1-4,TRBV19,TRBD1,ASSGGRGRKLF
TRBJ2-7,TRBV7-3,TRBD1,ASSPTPGQGIYEQY
TRBJ2-1,TRBV28,TRBD1,ASSFAKGAIRDSEQF